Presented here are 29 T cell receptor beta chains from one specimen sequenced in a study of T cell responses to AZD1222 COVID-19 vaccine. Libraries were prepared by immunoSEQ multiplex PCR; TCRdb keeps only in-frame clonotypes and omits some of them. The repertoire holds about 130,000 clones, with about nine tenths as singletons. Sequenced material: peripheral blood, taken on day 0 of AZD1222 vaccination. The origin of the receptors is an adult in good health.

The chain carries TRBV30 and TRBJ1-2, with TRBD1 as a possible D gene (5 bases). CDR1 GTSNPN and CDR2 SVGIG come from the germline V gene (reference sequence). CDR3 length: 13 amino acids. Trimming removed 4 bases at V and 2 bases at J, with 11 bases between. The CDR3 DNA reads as TGTGCCTGGACCTCCGGGGGAAACTATGGCTACACCTTC. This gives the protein CAWTSGGNYGYTF.

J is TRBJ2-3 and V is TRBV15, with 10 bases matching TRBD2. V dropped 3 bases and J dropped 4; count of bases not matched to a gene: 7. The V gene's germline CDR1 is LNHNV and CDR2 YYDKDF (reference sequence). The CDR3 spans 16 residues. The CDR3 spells CATSRDISGGPDTQYF. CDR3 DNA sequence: TGTGCCACCAGCAGGGATATTAGCGGGGGGCCAGATACGCAGTATTTT. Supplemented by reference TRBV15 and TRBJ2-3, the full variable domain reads DAMVIQNPRYQVTQFGKPVTLSCSQTLNHNVMYWYQQKSSQAPKLLFHYYDKDFNNEADTPDNFQSRRPNTSFCFLDIRSPGLGDTAMYLCATSRDISGGPDTQYFGPGTRLTVL.

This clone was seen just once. In nucleotides, the CDR3 is TGTGCCAGCAGCAGAACCGGGACAGGGGAATACGAGCAGTACTTC. It translates to CASSRTGTGEYEQYF. V gene TRBV7-9 combines with J gene TRBJ2-7; 10 bases align to TRBD1. Germline trimming cut 5 bases from V and 4 bases from J; bases unmatched to any gene: 8. This CDR3 comprises 15 residues. Germline values: CDR1 SEHNR, CDR2 FQNEAQ (reference sequence).

The chain's CDR3 is CASSHESNTGELFF. The CDR3 region has the DNA TGTGCCAGCAGCCATGAGAGCAACACCGGGGAGCTGTTTTTT. The chain combines TRBV4-2 with TRBJ2-2; no clear D gene. V lost 3 bases to trimming and J lost 2 bases, with 7 bases between them. The CDR3 has 14 amino acids. Germline CDR1 and CDR2: LGHNA and YNFKEQ.

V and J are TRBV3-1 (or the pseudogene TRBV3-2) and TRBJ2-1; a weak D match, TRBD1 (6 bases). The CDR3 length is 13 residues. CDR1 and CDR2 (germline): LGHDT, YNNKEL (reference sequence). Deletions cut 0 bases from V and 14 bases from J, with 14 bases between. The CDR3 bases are TGTGCCAGCAGCCAAGATCATTGGGGGCGGGAGTTCTTC. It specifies CASSQDHWGREFF.

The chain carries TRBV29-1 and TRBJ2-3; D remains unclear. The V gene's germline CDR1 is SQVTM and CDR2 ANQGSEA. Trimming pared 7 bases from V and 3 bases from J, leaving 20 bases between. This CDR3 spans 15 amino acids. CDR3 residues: CSARYWGSRTDTQYF. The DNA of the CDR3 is TGCAGCGCAAGATATTGGGGATCCCGAACAGATACGCAGTATTTT.

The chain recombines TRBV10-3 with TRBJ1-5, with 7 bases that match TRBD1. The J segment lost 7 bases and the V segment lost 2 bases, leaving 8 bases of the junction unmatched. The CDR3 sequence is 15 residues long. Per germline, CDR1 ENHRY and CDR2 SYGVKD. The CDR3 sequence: CAISERPGGEQPQHF. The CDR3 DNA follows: TGTGCCATCAGTGAGAGGCCAGGGGGAGAACAGCCCCAGCATTTT.

CDR3 sequence: CASSLPTAEAFF. CDR3 DNA: TGTGCCAGCAGCCTCCCGACAGCTGAAGCTTTCTTT. The rearrangement links TRBV3-1 (or the pseudogene TRBV3-2) to TRBJ1-1; the D gene is possibly TRBD1 (5 bases). Trimming removed 4 bases at V and 6 bases at J, with 9 bases between. The CDR3 covers 12 residues. CDR1 LGHDT and CDR2 YNNKEL come from the germline V gene (reference sequence).

The CDR3 DNA reads as TGTGCCAGCAGTTACTCGAAGACCCGTGCAAATGAAAAACTGTTTTTT. As protein: CASSYSKTRANEKLFF. The V and J genes are TRBV6-5 and TRBJ1-4, with D uncertain. The length of the CDR3 is 16 residues. Germline CDR1 and CDR2: MNHEY and SVGAGI. The germline V and J ends were trimmed by 0 bases and 5 bases, with 13 bases remaining between them.

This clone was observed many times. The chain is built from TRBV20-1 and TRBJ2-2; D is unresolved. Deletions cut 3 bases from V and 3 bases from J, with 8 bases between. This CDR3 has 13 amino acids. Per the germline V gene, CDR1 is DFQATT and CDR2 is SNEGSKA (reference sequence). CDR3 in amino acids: CSASRHYTGELFF. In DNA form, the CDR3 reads TGCAGTGCTAGTCGGCATTACACCGGGGAGCTGTTTTTT.

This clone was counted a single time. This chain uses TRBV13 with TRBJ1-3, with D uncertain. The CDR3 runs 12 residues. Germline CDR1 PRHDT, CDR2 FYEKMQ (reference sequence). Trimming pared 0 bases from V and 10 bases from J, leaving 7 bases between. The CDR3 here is CASSLGADTIYF. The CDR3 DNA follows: TGTGCCAGCAGCTTAGGGGCAGATACCATATATTTT. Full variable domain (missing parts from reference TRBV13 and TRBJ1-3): AAGVIQSPRHLIKEKRETATLKCYPIPRHDTVYWYQQGPGQDPQFLISFYEKMQSDKGSIPDRFSAQQFSDYHSELNMSSLELGDSALYFCASSLGADTIYFGEGSWLTVV.

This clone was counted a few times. The CDR3 bases are TGTGCCAGCAGCCAACCCTCGGGGGCCTACGAGCAGTACTTC. This encodes CASSQPSGAYEQYF. The chain combines TRBV4-2 with TRBJ2-7, with D maybe TRBD2 (6 bases). Germline-derived CDR1 and CDR2 are LGHNA and YNFKEQ. CDR3 length: 14 amino acids. V shed 2 bases and J shed 2 bases, with 10 bases lying between them.

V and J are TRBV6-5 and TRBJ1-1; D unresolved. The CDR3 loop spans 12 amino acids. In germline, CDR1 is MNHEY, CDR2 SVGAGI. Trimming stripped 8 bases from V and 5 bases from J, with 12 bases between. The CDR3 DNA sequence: TGTGCCAGCCGTAACATCAGAACTGAAGCTTTCTTT. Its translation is CASRNIRTEAFF.

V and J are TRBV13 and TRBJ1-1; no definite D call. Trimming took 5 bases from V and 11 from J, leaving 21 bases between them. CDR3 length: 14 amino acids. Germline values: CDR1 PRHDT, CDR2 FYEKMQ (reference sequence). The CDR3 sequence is CASSQKGTVFGAFF. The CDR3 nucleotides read TGTGCCAGCAGCCAAAAGGGAACAGTCTTTGGCGCTTTCTTT.

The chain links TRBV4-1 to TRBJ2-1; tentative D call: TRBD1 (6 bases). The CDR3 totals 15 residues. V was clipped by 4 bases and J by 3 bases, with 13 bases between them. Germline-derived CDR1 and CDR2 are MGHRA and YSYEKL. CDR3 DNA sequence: TGCGCCAGCAGCCCTCATAGACAGGACTACAATGAGCAGTTCTTC. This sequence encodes CASSPHRQDYNEQFF.

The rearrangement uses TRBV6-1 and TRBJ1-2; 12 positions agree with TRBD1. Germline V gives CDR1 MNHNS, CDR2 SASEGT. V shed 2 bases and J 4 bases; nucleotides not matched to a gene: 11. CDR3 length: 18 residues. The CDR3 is CASSEITGTGGRSYGYTF. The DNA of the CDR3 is TGTGCCAGCAGTGAAATCACCGGGACAGGGGGCAGGAGCTATGGCTACACCTTC.

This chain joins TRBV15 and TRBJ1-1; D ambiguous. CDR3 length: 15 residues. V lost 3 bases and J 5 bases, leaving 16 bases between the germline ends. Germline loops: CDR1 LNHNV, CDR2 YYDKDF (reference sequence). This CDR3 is CATSSPGRLMTEAFF. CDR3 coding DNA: TGTGCCACCAGCAGCCCGGGTCGACTAATGACTGAAGCTTTCTTT. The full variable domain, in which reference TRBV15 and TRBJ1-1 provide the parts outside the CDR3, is DAMVIQNPRYQVTQFGKPVTLSCSQTLNHNVMYWYQQKSSQAPKLLFHYYDKDFNNEADTPDNFQSRRPNTSFCFLDIRSPGLGDTAMYLCATSSPGRLMTEAFFGQGTRLTVV.

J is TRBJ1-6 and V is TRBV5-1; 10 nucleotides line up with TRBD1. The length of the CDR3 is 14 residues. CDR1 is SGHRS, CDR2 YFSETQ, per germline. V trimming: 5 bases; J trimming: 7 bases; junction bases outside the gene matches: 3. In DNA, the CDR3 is TGCGCCAGCAGTCTGGACAGGGGGAATTCACCCCTCCACTTT. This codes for CASSLDRGNSPLHF.

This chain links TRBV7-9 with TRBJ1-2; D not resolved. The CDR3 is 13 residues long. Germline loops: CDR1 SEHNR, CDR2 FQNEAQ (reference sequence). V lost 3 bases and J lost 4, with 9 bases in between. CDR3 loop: CASSLQAPYGYTF. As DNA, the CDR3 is TGTGCCAGCAGCTTGCAGGCTCCCTATGGCTACACCTTC.

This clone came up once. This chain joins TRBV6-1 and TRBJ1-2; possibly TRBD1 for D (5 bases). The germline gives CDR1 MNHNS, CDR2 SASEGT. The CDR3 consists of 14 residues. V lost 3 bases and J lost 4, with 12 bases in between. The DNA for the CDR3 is TGTGCCAGCAGTGAGCCGGGACTGGCCTATGGCTACACCTTC. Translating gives CASSEPGLAYGYTF.

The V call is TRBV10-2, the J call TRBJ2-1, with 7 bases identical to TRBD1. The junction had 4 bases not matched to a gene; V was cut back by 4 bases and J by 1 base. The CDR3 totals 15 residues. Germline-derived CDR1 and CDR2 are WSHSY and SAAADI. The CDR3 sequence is CASSATGESYNEQFF. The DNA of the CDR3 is TGCGCCAGCAGTGCAACAGGGGAGTCCTACAATGAGCAGTTCTTC.

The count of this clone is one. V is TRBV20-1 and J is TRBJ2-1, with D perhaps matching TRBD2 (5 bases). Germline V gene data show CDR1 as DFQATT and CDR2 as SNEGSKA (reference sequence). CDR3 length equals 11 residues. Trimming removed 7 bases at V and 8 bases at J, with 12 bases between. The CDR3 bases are TGCAGTGTCCCCGGGGTCTATGAGCAGTTCTTC. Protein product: CSVPGVYEQFF.

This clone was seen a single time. CDR3 region: CASSQDPNRQGFYTEAFF. DNA for the CDR3: TGTGCCAGCAGCCAAGATCCCAACCGACAGGGCTTTTACACTGAAGCTTTCTTT. V is TRBV3-1 (or the pseudogene TRBV3-2) and J is TRBJ1-1; 7 nucleotides match TRBD1. The CDR3 is 18 amino acids. Unmatched junction bases numbered 13, after V lost 0 bases and J lost 3 bases. CDR1 is LGHDT, CDR2 YNNKEL, per germline (reference sequence).

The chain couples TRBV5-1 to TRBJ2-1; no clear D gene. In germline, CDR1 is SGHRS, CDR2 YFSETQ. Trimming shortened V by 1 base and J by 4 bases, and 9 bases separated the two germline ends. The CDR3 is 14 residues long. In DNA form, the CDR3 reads TGCGCCAGCAGCTTGCGTGGCCGATACAATGAGCAGTTCTTC. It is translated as CASSLRGRYNEQFF. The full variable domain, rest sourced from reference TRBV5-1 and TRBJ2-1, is KAGVTQTPRYLIKTRGQQVTLSCSPISGHRSVSWYQQTPGQGLQFLFEYFSETQRNKGNFPGRFSGRQFSNSRSEMNVSTLELGDSALYLCASSLRGRYNEQFFGPGTRLTVL.

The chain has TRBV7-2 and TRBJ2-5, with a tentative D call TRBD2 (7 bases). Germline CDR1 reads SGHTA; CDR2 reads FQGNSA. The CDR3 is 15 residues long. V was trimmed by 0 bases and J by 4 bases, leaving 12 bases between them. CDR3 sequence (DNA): TGTGCCAGCAGCTTAGCGGGGGGGCTGGGAGAGACCCAGTACTTC. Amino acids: CASSLAGGLGETQYF.

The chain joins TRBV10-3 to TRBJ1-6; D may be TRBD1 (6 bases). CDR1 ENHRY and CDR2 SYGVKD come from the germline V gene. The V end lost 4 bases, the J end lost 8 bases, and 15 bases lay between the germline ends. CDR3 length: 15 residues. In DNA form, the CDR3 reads TGTGCCATCAGTGCCCGGGACAATACGGATTCACCCCTCCACTTT. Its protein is CAISARDNTDSPLHF.

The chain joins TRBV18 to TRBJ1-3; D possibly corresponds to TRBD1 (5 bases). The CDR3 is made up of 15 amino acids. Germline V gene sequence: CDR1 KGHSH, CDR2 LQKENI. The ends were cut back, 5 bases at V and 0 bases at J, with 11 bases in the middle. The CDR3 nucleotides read TGTGCCAGCTCATTCCAGGGAGCCTCTGGAAACACCATATATTTT. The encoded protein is CASSFQGASGNTIYF.

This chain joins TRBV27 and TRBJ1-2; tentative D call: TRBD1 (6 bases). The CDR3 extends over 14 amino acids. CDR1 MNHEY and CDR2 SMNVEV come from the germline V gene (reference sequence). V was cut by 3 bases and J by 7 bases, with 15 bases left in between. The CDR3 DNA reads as TGTGCCAGCAGTTTTATAGCGACAGGATTTGGCTACACCTTC. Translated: CASSFIATGFGYTF.

DNA for the CDR3: TGTGCCAGCAGCTTGGCAGACGGTTATGGCTACACCTTC. This codes for CASSLADGYGYTF. The chain employs TRBV5-6 and TRBJ1-2; D ambiguous. The V end was cut by 0 bases, the J end by 5 bases, with 8 bases between. The V gene's germline CDR1 is SGHDT and CDR2 YYEEEE. The CDR3 has 13 amino acids.